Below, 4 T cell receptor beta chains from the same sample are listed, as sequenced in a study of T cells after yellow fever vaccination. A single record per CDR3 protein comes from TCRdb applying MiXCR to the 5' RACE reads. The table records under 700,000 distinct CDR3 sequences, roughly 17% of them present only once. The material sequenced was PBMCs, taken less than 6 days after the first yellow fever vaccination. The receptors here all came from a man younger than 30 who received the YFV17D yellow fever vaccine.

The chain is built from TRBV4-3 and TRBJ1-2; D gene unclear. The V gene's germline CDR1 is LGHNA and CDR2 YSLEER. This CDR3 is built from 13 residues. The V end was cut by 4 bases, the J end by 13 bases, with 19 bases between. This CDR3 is CASSPGFDDLRTF. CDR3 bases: TGCGCCAGCAGCCCCGGATTTGACGACTTGCGCACCTTC.

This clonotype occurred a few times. CDR3 sequence: CASATRAEAFF. The CDR3 DNA reads TGTGCCAGTGCTACGAGGGCTGAAGCTTTCTTT. The chain recombines TRBV19 with TRBJ1-1, with D hard to call. This CDR3 region has 11 residues. Trimming removed 8 bases at V and 6 bases at J, with 10 bases between. Germline V lookup: CDR1 LNHDA, CDR2 SQIVND (reference sequence).

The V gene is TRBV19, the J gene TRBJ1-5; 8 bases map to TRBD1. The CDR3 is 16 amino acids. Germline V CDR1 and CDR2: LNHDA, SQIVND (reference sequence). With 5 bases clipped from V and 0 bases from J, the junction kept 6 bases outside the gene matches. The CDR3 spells CASSPSRGRSNQPQHF. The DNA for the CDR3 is TGTGCCAGTAGTCCGAGCAGGGGGCGTAGCAATCAGCCCCAGCATTTT.

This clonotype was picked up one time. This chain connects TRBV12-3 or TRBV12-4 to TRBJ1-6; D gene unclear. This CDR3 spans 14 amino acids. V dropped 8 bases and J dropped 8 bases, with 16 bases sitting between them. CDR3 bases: TGTGCCAGCTCGACACTTGGGCGAGATTCACCCCTCCACTTT. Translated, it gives CASSTLGRDSPLHF.